This T cell receptor beta chain was captured in a study of molecular identifiers for immune sequencing clone quantification. From the PCR reads, TCRdb called clonotypes with MiXCR, one entry per CDR3 protein. The data hold more than 550,000 distinct CDR3 sequences, with roughly 25% observed a single time. Using 10%, 30% or 50% RNA, naive CD8 libraries were derived from around 20,000 to 990,000 sorted cells. The CDR3 extends over 16 amino acids. The V gene's germline CDR1 is SGHVS and CDR2 FNYEAQ. V was clipped by 5 bases and J by 5 bases, with 18 bases between them. This clonotype was seen a handful of times.

The source is a human donor in good health. Some libraries in this study had Jurkat cell RNA spiked in. Sequenced material: naive CD8+ T cells from blood, with Jurkat cell RNA spiked in. The subset denotes: FACS-sorted CD8+CD4-CCR7+CD45RA+ naive T cells. V is TRBV7-6 and J is TRBJ2-2, with D perhaps matching TRBD1 or TRBD2 (5 bases each). This chain's CDR3 is CASSPGADEGTGELFF. DNA for the CDR3: TGTGCCAGCAGCCCCGGGGCAGACGAAGGAACCGGGGAGCTGTTTTTT. The entire variable domain, with the rest obtained from reference TRBV7-6 and TRBJ2-2, is as follows: GAGVSQSPRYKVTKRGQDVALRCDPISGHVSLYWYRQALGQGPEFLTYFNYEAQQDKSGLPNDRFSAERPEGSISTLTIQRTEQRDSAMYRCASSPGADEGTGELFFGEGSRLTVL.